A selection of T cell receptor beta chains follows, all from one sample in a study of blood T cell repertoires in COVID-19. Assay used: immunoSEQ multiplex PCR; TCRdb lists only in-frame clones, some missing. The data show about 150,000 clones, with approximately 90% seen just once and approximately 4.3% held by the top ten. The sample consisted of PBMCs or T cells enriched from blood (not recorded which). The receptors were sampled from a man aged 45-60 years who had recovered from COVID-19. Each CDR3 is given without its conserved first and last residue. Clone size is stated in some rows and not others, as once, few, many or a class when expanded.

>11|TRBJ1-1|-|TRBV3-1/TRBV3-2
ASSQSRQGAAF
>16|TRBJ1-2|-|TRBV6-2/TRBV6-3
ASSYPNGSIQPRYGYT
>15|TRBJ2-2|-|TRBV9
ASSVDLAGINTGELF
>13|TRBJ2-1|-|TRBV5-8
ASSFRGGSYNEQF
>11|TRBJ2-5|-|TRBV5-1
ASSLSTDETQY
>10|TRBJ1-1|-|TRBV18
ASSRDRDEAF
>12|TRBJ1-5|-|TRBV2
ASSVQGAGQPQH
>15|TRBJ2-2|-|TRBV14
ASSQDQGNSNTGELF
>12|TRBJ2-5|-|TRBV11-2
ASNPGTGEETQY
>13|TRBJ1-4|-|TRBV18
ASSPQTGVNEKLF
>14|TRBJ2-2|-|TRBV5-1
ASSSADRVNTGELF
>14|TRBJ2-5|once|TRBV11-3
ASSTGPTAGQETQY
>12|TRBJ2-3|-|TRBV2
ASRDSLTADTQY
>14|TRBJ2-7|-|TRBV10-3
AISESDRGKSYEQY
>14|TRBJ2-1|-|TRBV18
ASSPDSGGAGNEQF
>12|TRBJ2-1|-|TRBV9
ASSLGLAPNEQF
>12|TRBJ2-3|-|TRBV30
AWRTSGSRMGQY
>11|TRBJ1-5|-|TRBV12-3/TRBV12-4
ASRDSPNGPQH
>14|TRBJ2-7|-|TRBV6-6
ASSSGLAGGTYEQY
>13|TRBJ2-5|-|TRBV6-5
ASIRDRDLGETQY
>13|TRBJ2-1|-|TRBV2
ASHYGTSGGNEQF
>12|TRBJ1-2|-|TRBV3-1/TRBV3-2
ASSRTGGDYGYT
>13|TRBJ2-7|-|TRBV19
ASSRRQGAPYEQY
>13|TRBJ1-3|-|TRBV6-5
ASSYSPYSGNTIY
>13|TRBJ1-5|-|TRBV7-2
ASSLTLEFNQPQH
>19|TRBJ2-7|-|TRBV4-1
ASSQVGLAGARWIRIDEQY
>14|TRBJ1-2|-|TRBV3-1/TRBV3-2
ASSPSQLCRYYGYT
>13|TRBJ2-5|-|TRBV28
ASSSRVGAKMAQY
>13|TRBJ2-5|-|TRBV15
ATSRDEARSGTQY
>10|TRBJ1-2|-|TRBV6-5
ASSRTGLGYT
>12|TRBJ2-5|-|TRBV18
ASSRRQGQETQY
>12|TRBJ1-5|-|TRBV7-8
ASSLGQGWQPQH
>14|TRBJ1-6|-|TRBV5-1
ASSLRQTGGNSPLH
>13|TRBJ1-6|-|TRBV28
ASFASGGRASPLH